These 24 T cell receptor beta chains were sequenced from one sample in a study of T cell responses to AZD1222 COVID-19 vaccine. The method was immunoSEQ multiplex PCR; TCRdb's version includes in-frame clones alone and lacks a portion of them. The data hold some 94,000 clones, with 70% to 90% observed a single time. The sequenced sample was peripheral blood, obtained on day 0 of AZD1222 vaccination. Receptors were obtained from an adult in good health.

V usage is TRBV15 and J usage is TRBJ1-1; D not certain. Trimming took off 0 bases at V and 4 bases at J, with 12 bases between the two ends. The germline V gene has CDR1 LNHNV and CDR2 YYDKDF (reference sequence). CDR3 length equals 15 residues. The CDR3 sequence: CATSREANIGTEAFF. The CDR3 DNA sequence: TGTGCCACCAGCAGAGAGGCAAATATTGGCACTGAAGCTTTCTTT.

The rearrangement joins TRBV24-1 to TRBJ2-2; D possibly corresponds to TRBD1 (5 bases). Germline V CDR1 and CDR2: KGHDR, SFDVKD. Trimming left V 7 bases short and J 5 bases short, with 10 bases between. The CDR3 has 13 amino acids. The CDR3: CATSQRGTGELFF. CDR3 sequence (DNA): TGTGCCACCAGCCAAAGGGGAACCGGGGAGCTGTTTTTT.

The CDR3 sequence is CASSESGHQPQHF. The CDR3 coding sequence is TGTGCCAGCAGTGAATCCGGGCATCAGCCCCAGCATTTT. This rearrangement joins TRBV25-1 to TRBJ1-5; D unclear. V was cut by 1 base and J by 5 bases, with 6 bases left in between. Germline V gene sequence: CDR1 MGHDK, CDR2 SYGVNS. This CDR3 has 13 amino acids.

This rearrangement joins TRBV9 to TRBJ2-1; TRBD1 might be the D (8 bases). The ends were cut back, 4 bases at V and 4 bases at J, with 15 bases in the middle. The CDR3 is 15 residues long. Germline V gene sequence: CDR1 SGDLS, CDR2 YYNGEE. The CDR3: CASSQGAGAYNEQFF. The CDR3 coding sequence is TGTGCCAGCAGCCAGGGGGCGGGGGCTTACAATGAGCAGTTCTTC.

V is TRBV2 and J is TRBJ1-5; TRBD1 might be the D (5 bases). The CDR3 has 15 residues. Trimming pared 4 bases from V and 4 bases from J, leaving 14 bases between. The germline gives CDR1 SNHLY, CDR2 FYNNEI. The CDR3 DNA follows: TGTGCCAGCAGTGGGGGGAGAGGGTATAATCAGCCCCAGCATTTT. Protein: CASSGGRGYNQPQHF.

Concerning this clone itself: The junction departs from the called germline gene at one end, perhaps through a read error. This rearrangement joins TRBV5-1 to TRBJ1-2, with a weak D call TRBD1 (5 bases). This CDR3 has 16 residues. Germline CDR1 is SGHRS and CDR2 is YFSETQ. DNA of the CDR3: TGTGCCAGCAGCTTGACCCCATCGGGGCGGGGAGTGGGCTACACCTTC. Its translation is CASSLTPSGRGVGYTF.

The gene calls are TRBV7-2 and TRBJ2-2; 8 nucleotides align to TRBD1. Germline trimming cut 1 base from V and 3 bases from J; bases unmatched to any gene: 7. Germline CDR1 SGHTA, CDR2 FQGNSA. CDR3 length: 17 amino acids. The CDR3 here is CASSLGQGIFDTGELFF. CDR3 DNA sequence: TGTGCCAGCAGCTTAGGACAGGGGATATTCGACACCGGGGAGCTGTTTTTT.

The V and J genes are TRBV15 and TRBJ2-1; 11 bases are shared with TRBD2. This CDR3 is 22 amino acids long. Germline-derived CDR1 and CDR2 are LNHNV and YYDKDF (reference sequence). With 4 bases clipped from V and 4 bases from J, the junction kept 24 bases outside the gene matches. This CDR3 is CATSKTLERRFSGREGYNEQFF. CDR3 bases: TGTGCCACCAGCAAGACATTGGAGCGACGGTTTAGCGGGAGGGAGGGGTACAATGAGCAGTTCTTC.

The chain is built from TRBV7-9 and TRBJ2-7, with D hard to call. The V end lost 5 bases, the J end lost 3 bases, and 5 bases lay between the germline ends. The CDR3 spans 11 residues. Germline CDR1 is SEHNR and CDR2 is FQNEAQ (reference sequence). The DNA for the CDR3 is TGTGCCAGCAGCGACCTCTACGAGCAGTACTTC. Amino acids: CASSDLYEQYF.

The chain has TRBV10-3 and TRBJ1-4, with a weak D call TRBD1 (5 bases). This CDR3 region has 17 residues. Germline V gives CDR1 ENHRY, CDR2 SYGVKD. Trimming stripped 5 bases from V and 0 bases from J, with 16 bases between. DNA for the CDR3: TGTGCCATCAGTATGCGGGGGGGGGTCCCAACTAATGAAAAACTGTTTTTT. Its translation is CAISMRGGVPTNEKLFF.

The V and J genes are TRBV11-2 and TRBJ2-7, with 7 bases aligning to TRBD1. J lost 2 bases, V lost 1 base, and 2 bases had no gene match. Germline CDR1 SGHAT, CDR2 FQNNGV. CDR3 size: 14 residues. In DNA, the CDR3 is TGTGCCAGCAGCTTAGGGACAGGAGCCTACGAGCAGTACTTC. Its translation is CASSLGTGAYEQYF. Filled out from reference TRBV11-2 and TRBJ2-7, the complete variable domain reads EAGVAQSPRYKIIEKRQSVAFWCNPISGHATLYWYQQILGQGPKLLIQFQNNGVVDDSQLPKDRFSAERLKGVDSTLKIQPAKLEDSAVYLCASSLGTGAYEQYFGPGTRLTVT.

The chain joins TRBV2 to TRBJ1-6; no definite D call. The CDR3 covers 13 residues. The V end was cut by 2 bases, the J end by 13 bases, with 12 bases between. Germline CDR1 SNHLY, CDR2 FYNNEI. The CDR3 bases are TGTGCCAGCAGTGAACCGCAGGTTCGCCCCCTCCACTTT. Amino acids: CASSEPQVRPLHF. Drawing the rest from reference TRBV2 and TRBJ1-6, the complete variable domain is EPEVTQTPSHQVTQMGQEVILRCVPISNHLYFYWYRQILGQKVEFLVSFYNNEISEKSEIFDDQFSVERPDGSNFTLKIRSTKLEDSAMYFCASSEPQVRPLHFGNGTRLTVT.

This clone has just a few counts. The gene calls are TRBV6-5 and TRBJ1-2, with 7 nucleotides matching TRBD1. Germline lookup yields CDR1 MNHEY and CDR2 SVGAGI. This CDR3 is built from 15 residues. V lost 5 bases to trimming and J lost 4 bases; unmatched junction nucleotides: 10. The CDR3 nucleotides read TGTGCCAGCAGTCAGTCAGGGGACAGCTCCTATGGCTACACCTTC. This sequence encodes CASSQSGDSSYGYTF.

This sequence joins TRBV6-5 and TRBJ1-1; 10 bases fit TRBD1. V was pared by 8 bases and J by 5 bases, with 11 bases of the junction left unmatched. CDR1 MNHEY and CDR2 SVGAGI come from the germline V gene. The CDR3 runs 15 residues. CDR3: CASVAGTGVYTEAFF. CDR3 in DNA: TGTGCCAGCGTTGCTGGGACAGGGGTATATACTGAAGCTTTCTTT.

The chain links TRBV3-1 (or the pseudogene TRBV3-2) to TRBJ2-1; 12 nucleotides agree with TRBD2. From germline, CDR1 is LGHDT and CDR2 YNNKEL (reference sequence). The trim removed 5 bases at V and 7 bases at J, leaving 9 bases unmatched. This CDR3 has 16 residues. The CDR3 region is CASSSRLAGVANEQFF. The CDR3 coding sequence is TGTGCCAGCAGCTCCCGACTAGCGGGAGTGGCAAATGAGCAGTTCTTC.

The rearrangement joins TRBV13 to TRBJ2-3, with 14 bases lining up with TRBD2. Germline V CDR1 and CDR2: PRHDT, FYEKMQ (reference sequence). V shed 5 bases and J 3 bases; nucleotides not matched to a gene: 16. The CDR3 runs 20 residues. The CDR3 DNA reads TGTGCCAGCAGCCGCCGACTAGCGGGGGGGCCGACGCCGCCGACAGATACGCAGTATTTT. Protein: CASSRRLAGGPTPPTDTQYF.

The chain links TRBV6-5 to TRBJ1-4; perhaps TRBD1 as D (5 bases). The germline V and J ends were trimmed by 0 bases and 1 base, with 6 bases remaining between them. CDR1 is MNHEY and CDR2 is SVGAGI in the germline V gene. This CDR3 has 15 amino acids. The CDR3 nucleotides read TGTGCCAGCAGTTACTCAGGGGTAACTAATGAAAAACTGTTTTTT. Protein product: CASSYSGVTNEKLFF.

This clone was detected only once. The CDR3 DNA reads TGTGCCTGGACTCCAGACCGTAGCAATCAGCCCCAGCATTTT. Protein sequence: CAWTPDRSNQPQHF. The rearrangement links TRBV30 to TRBJ1-5; D is ambiguous. This CDR3 is 14 amino acids long. CDR1 and CDR2 from the germline V gene are GTSNPN and SVGIG (reference sequence). Trimming stripped 4 bases from V and 0 bases from J, with 10 bases between. The full variable domain, completed using reference TRBV30 and TRBJ1-5, is SQTIHQWPATLVQPVGSPLSLECTVEGTSNPNLYWYRQAAGRGLQLLFYSVGIGQISSEVPQNLSASRPQDRQFILSSKKLLLSDSGFYLCAWTPDRSNQPQHFGDGTRLSIL.

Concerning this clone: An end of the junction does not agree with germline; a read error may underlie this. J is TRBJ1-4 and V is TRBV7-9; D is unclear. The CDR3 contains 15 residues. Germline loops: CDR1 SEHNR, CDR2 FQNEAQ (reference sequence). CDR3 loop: CASSLAAATNEKLFF. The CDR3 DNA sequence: TGTGCCAGCAGCCTAGCAGCTGCAACTAATGAAAAACTGTTTTTT.

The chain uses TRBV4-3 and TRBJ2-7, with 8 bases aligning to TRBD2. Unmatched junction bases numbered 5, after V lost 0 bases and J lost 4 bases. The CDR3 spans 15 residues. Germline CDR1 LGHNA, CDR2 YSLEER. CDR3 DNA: TGCGCCAGCAGCCAAGAGGGACTAGGGGGTTACGAGCAGTACTTC. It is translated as CASSQEGLGGYEQYF.

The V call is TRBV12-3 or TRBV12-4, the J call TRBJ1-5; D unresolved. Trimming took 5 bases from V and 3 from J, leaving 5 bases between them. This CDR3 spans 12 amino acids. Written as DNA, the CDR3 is TGTGCCAGCAGTCCCACCAATCAGCCCCAGCATTTT. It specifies CASSPTNQPQHF.

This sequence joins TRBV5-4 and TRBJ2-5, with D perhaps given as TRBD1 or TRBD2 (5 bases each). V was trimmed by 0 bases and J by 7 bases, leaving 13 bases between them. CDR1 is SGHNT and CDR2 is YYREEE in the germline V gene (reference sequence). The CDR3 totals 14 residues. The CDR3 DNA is TGTGCCAGCAGCTTGGCTGGGGGTCTCGGGACCCAGTACTTC. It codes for CASSLAGGLGTQYF. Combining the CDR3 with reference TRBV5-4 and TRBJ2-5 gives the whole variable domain ETGVTQSPTHLIKTRGQQVTLRCSSQSGHNTVSWYQQALGQGPQFIFQYYREEENGRGNFPPRFSGLQFPNYSSELNVNALELDDSALYLCASSLAGGLGTQYFGPGTRLLVL.

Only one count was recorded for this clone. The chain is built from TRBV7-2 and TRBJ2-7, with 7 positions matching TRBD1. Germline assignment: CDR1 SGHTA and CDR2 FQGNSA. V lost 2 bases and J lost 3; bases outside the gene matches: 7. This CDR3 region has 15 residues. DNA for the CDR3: TGTGCCAGCAGCTTAAACACAGGGGCAGGCTACGAGCAGTACTTC. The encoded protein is CASSLNTGAGYEQYF. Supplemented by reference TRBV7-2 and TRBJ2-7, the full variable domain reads GAGVSQSPSNKVTEKGKDVELRCDPISGHTALYWYRQSLGQGLEFLIYFQGNSAPDKSGLPSDRFSAERTGGSVSTLTIQRTQQEDSAVYLCASSLNTGAGYEQYFGPGTRLTVT.

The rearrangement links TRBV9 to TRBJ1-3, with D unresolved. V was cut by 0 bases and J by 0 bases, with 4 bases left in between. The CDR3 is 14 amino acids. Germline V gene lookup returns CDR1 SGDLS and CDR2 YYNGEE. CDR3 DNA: TGTGCCAGCAGCGTAGCCAGCTCTGGAAACACCATATATTTT. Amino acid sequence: CASSVASSGNTIYF.